A selection of T cell receptor beta chains follows, all from one sample in a study of radiotherapy plus CTLA-4 blockade in lung cancer. Data came from immunoSEQ multiplex PCR; TCRdb stores just in-frame clones and leaves some out. Of tens of thousands of clones in the sample, roughly 86% were seen once. This specimen consisted of peripheral blood, obtained from a patient treated with radiotherapy plus ipilimumab. These receptors were collected from a human donor with non-small cell lung cancer that progressed on radiotherapy plus ipilimumab. The CDR3 runs from the conserved cysteine through the conserved F or W. D genes are given only for firm matches. For some rows the clone size is stated as once, few or many, or as a class when expanded; others skip it.

>.|TRBV6-5|TRBJ1-1|.
TGTGCCAGCAGTCTTGCCGGGCAGGGGAGCACTGAAGCTTTCTTT
CASSLAGQGSTEAFF
>TRBD2|TRBV4-2|TRBJ2-1|once
TGTGCCAGCAGCCCCATCATCCGGGGGGGAGCCTACAATGAGCAGTTCTTC
CASSPIIRGGAYNEQFF
>.|TRBV7-7|TRBJ1-1|.
TGTGCTAGCAGCTTAGCTATTGGTCAATTAAGAGAAGCTTTCTTT
CASSLAIGQLREAFF
>TRBD2|TRBV19|TRBJ2-7|.
TGTGCCAGTAGGCTGGGTAGCGGGAGGGCCTACGAGCAGTACTTC
CASRLGSGRAYEQYF
>.|TRBV6-5|TRBJ1-1|.
TGTGCCAGCAGTTATATGGGGGAAGCTTTCTTT
CASSYMGEAFF
>.|TRBV28|TRBJ2-2|.
TGTGCCAGCAGCCTCCCGTGGCAGGCCGGGGAGCTGTTTTTT
CASSLPWQAGELFF
>.|TRBV4-2|TRBJ2-7|.
TGTGCCAGCAGCCAAGAACGAGACTCCTCCTACGAGCAGTACTTC
CASSQERDSSYEQYF
>.|TRBV30|TRBJ1-6|.
TGTGCCTGGAGTAGTCCAAGCTCCTATAATTCACCCCTCCACTTT
CAWSSPSSYNSPLHF
>TRBD1|TRBV6-5|TRBJ1-1|.
TGTGCCAGCAGAATCCTACCGACAGGGCGGGGTGAAGCTTTCTTT
CASRILPTGRGEAFF
>.|TRBV28|TRBJ2-2|once
TGTGCCAGCAGTTTCCCGCCGGAGGGAACGAACACCGGGGAGCTGTTTTTT
CASSFPPEGTNTGELFF
>.|TRBV6-1|TRBJ2-2|.
TGTGCCAGCAGTGAACGGCCCCCACCCGGGGAGCTGTTTTTT
CASSERPPPGELFF
>TRBD1|TRBV6-5|TRBJ1-1|.
TGTGCCAGCAGTTCAGGGGGGACTAGGGCTTTCTTT
CASSSGGTRAFF
>.|TRBV5-6|TRBJ2-7|.
TGTGCCAGCAGCTTCCAGGTGGTGAAAGCCGAGCAGTACTTC
CASSFQVVKAEQYF
>.|TRBV4-1|TRBJ1-2|.
TGCGCCAGCAGCCAAGTAAGGGACTCGAACTATGGCTACACCTTC
CASSQVRDSNYGYTF
>TRBD1|TRBV10-3|TRBJ2-7|.
TGTGCCACCCAGGGGGTCACCCCCTCCTACGAGCAGTACTTC
CATQGVTPSYEQYF
>TRBD1|TRBV9|TRBJ1-2|.
TGTGCCAGCAGCGTACCCGGACAGGAAACTAACTATGGCTACACCTTC
CASSVPGQETNYGYTF
>.|TRBV2|TRBJ2-7|.
TGTGCCAGCAGTGGGGTAGGACAGTACGAGCAGTACTTC
CASSGVGQYEQYF
>.|TRBV7-2|TRBJ1-4|.
TGTGCCAGCAGCCGAACCGCTAATGAAAAACTGTTTTTT
CASSRTANEKLFF
>.|TRBV7-3|TRBJ2-5|.
TGTGCCAGCAGCCAGATTGGGACCCCAGGAGAGACCCAGTACTTC
CASSQIGTPGETQYF
>.|TRBV11-3|TRBJ2-1|.
TGTGCCAGCAGCTTAGTGAGGGAGAATGAGCAGTTCTTC
CASSLVRENEQFF